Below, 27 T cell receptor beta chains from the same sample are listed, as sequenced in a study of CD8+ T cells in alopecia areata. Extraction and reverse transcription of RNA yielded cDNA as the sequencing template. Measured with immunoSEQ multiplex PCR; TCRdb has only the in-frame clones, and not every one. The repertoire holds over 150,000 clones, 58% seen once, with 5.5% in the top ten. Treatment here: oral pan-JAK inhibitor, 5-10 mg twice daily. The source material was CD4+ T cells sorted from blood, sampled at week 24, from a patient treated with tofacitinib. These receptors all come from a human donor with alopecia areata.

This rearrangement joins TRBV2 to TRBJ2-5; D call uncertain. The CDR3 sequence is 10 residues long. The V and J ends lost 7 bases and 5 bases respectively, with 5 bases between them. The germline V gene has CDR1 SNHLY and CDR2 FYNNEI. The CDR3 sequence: CASNRETQYF. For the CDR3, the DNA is TGTGCCAGCAATAGGGAGACCCAGTACTTC. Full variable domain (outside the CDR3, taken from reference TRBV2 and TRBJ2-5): EPEVTQTPSHQVTQMGQEVILRCVPISNHLYFYWYRQILGQKVEFLVSFYNNEISEKSEIFDDQFSVERPDGSNFTLKIRSTKLEDSAMYFCASNRETQYFGPGTRLLVL.

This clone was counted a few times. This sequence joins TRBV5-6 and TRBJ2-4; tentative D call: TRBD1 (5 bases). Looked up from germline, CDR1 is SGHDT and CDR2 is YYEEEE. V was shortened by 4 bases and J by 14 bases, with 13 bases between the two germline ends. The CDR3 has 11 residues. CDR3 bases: TGTGCCAGCAGCAATACAGGAGAGGAGTACTTC. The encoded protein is CASSNTGEEYF. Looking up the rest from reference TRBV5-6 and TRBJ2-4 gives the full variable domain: DAGVTQSPTHLIKTRGQQVTLRCSPKSGHDTVSWYQQALGQGPQFIFQYYEEEERQRGNFPDRFSGHQFPNYSSELNVNALLLGDSALYLCASSNTGEEYFGAGTRLSVL.

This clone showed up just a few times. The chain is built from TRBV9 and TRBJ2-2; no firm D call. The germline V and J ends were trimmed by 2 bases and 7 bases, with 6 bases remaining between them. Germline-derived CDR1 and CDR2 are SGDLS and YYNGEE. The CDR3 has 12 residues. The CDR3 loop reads CASSVDVGELFF. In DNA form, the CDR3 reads TGTGCCAGCAGCGTGGACGTCGGGGAGCTGTTTTTT.

Here the CDR3 reads CASSLGLQEQYF. Here the CDR3 DNA reads TGCGCCAGCAGCTTGGGGTTACAGGAGCAGTACTTC. The chain couples TRBV5-1 to TRBJ2-7, with D hard to call. The V and J ends lost 0 bases and 7 bases respectively, with 8 bases between them. This CDR3 has 12 residues. Germline values: CDR1 SGHRS, CDR2 YFSETQ.

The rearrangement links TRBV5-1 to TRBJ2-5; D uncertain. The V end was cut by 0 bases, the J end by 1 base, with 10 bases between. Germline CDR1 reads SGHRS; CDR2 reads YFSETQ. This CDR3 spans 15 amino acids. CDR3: CASSLVGTTQETQYF. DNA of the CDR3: TGCGCCAGCAGCTTGGTCGGCACCACCCAAGAGACCCAGTACTTC.

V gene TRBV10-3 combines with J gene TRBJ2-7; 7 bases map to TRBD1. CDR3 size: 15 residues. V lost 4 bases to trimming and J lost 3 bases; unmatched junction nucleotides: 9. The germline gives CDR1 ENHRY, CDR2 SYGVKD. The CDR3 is CAISVGKDRSYEQYF. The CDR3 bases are TGTGCCATCAGTGTGGGTAAGGACAGGAGCTACGAGCAGTACTTC.

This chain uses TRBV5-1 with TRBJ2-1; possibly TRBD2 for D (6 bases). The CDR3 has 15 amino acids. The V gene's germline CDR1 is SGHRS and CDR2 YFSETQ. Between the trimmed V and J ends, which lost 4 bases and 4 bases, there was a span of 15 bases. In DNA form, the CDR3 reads TGCGCCAGCAGCCCGGGACTCGCAGCATACAATGAGCAGTTCTTC. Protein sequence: CASSPGLAAYNEQFF.

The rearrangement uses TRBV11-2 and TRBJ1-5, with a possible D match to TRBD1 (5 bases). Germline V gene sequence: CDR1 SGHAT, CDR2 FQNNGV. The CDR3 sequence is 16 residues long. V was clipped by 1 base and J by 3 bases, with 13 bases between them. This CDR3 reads CASSLVGGTNNQPQHF. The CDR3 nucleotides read TGTGCCAGCAGCTTAGTGGGGGGGACTAACAATCAGCCCCAGCATTTT.

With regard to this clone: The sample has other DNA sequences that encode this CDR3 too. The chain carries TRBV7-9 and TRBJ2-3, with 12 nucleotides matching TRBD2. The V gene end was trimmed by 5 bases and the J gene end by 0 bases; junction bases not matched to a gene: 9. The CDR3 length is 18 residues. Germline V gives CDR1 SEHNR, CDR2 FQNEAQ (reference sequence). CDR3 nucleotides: TGTGCCAGCAGCCGAGGGACTAGCGGGCCCCTAAGCACAGATACGCAGTATTTT. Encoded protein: CASSRGTSGPLSTDTQYF.

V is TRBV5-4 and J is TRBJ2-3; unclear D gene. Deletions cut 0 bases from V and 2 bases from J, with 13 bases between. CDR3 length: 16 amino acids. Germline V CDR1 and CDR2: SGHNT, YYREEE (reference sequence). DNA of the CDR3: TGTGCCAGCAGCTTGGGGGCAGGTATGACCACAGATACGCAGTATTTT. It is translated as CASSLGAGMTTDTQYF.

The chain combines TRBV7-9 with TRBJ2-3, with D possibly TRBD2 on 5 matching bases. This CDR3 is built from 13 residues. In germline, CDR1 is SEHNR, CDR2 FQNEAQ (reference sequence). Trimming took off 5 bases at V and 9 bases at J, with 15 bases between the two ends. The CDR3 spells CASSARSGQTQYF. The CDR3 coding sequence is TGTGCCAGCAGCGCCCGGAGCGGTCAAACGCAGTATTTT.

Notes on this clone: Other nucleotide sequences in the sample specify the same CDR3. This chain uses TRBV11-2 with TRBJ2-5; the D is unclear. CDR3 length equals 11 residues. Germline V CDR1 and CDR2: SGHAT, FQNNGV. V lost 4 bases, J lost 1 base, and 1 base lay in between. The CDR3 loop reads CASSSQETQYF. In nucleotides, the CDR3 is TGTGCCAGCAGCTCCCAAGAGACCCAGTACTTC.

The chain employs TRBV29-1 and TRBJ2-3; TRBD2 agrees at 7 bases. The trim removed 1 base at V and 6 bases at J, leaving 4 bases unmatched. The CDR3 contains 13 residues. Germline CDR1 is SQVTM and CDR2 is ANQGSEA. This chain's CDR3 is CSVEVLARDTQYF. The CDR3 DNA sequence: TGCAGCGTTGAAGTACTAGCGAGGGATACGCAGTATTTT.

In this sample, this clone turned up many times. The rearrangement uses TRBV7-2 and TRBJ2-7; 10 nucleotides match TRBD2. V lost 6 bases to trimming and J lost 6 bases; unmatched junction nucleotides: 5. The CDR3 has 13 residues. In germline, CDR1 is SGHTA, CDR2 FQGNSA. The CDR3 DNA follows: TGTGCCAGCAGTTATAAGCGGGAGGGCGAGCAGTACTTC. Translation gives CASSYKREGEQYF.

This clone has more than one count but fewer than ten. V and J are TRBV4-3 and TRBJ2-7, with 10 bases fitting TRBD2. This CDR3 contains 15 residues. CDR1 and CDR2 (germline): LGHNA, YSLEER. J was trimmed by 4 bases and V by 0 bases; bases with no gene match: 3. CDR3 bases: TGCGCCAGCAGCCAAGATAGCGGGAGGATTTACGAGCAGTACTTC. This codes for CASSQDSGRIYEQYF.

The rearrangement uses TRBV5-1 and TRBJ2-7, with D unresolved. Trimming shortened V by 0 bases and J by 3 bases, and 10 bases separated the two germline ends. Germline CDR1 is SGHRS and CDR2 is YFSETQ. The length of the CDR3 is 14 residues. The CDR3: CASSLVTSGYEQYF. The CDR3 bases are TGCGCCAGCAGCTTGGTCACCTCCGGCTACGAGCAGTACTTC.

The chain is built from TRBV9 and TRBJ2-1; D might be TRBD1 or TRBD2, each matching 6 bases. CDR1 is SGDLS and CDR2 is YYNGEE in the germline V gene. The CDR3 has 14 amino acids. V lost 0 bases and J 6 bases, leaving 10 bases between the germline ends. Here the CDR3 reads CASSVVPGANEQFF. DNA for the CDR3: TGTGCCAGCAGCGTAGTTCCGGGGGCCAATGAGCAGTTCTTC.

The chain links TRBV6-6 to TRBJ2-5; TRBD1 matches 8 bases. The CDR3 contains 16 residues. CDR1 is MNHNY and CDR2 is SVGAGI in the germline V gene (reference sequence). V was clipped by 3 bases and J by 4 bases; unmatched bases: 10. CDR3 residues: CASSYIQGARRETQYF. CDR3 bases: TGTGCCAGCAGTTATATCCAGGGGGCGCGGAGAGAGACCCAGTACTTC.

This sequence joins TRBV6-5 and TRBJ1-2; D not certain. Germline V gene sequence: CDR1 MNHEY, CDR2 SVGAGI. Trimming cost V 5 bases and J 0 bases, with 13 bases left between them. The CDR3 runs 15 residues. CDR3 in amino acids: CASSRDSRANYGYTF. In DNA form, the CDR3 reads TGTGCCAGCAGTCGAGATAGTCGAGCTAACTATGGCTACACCTTC.

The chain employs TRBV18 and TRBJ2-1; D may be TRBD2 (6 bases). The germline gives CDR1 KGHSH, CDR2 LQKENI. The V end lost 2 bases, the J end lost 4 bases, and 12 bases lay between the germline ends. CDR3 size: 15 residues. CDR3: CASSPAGLLYNEQFF. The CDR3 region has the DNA TGTGCCAGCTCACCAGCGGGGCTCCTATACAATGAGCAGTTCTTC.

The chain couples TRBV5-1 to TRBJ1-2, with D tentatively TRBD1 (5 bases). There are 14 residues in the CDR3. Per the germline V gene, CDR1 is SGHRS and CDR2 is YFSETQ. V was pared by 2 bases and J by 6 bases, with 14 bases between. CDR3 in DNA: TGCGCCAGCAGCTTTGACAGAGAGCCGAATGGCTACACCTTC. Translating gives CASSFDREPNGYTF.

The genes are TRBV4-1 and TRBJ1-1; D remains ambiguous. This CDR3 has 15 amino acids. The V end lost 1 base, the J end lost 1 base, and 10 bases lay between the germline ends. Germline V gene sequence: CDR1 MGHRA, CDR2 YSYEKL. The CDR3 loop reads CASSQGRAGNTEAFF. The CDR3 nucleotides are TGCGCCAGCAGCCAAGGACGGGCAGGGAACACTGAAGCTTTCTTT.

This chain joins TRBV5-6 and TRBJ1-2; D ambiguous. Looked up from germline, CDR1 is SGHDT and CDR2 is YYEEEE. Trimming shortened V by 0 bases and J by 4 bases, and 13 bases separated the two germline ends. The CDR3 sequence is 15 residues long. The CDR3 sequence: CASSLGTASLYGYTF. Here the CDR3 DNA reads TGTGCCAGCAGCTTGGGGACGGCCAGTCTCTATGGCTACACCTTC.

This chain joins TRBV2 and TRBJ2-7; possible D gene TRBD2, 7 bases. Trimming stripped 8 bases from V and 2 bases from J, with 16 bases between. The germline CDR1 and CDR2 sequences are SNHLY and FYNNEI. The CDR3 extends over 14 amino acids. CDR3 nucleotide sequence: TGTGCCAGCGCGGAGAGGGAGGGGGCCTACGAGCAGTACTTC. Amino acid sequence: CASAEREGAYEQYF.

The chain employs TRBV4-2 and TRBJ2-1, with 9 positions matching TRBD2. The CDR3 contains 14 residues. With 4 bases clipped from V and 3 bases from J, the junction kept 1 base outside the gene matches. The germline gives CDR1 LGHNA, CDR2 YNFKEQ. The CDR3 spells CASSRGGDYNEQFF. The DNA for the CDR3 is TGTGCCAGCAGCCGCGGGGGGGACTACAATGAGCAGTTCTTC.

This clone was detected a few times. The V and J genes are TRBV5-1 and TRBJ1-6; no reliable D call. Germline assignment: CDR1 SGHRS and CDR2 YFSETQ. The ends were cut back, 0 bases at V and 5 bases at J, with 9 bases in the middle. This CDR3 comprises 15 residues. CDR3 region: CASSLVPGDNSPLHF. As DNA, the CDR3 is TGCGCCAGCAGCTTGGTTCCGGGCGATAATTCACCCCTCCACTTT.

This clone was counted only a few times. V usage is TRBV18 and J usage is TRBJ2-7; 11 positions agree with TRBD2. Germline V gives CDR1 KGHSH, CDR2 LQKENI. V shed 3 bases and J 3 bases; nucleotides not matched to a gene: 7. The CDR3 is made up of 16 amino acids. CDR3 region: CASSPGTSGPYYEQYF. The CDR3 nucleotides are TGTGCCAGCTCACCTGGGACTAGCGGACCCTACTACGAGCAGTACTTC.